The clone carrying this T cell receptor (beta chain) was detected a few times. What it binds is unknown. This record comes from a study of PD-1 blockade in classical Hodgkin lymphoma. Findings of the study overall: Newly diagnosed patients were reported to exhibit reduced baseline TCR diversity relative to healthy donors.

From germline, CDR1 is MDHEN and CDR2 SYDVKM. This CDR3 comprises 15 residues. Between the trimmed V and J ends, which lost 4 bases and 0 bases, there was a span of 10 bases. The protocol was immunoSEQ multiplex PCR, while the TCRdb copy is restricted to in-frame clones and leaves out a portion. The table shows about 19,000 clones, with roughly three quarters occurring only once. Each patient's relapse followed autologous stem cell transplantation, and brentuximab vedotin exposure varied. This clonotype originated in a human donor with classical Hodgkin lymphoma. J is TRBJ1-3 and V is TRBV28; the D is unclear. Sequences were derived from peripheral blood mononuclear cells (PBMCs), sampled before the second cycle of nivolumab. This chain's CDR3 is CASSSLGSSGNTIYF. In nucleotides, the CDR3 is TGTGCCAGCAGTTCCCTAGGTAGCTCTGGAAACACCATATATTTT.